Sequencing of this T cell receptor (beta chain) was carried out in a study of Graves' ophthalmopathy and Graves' hyperthyroidism. Study overall: In this cohort's terms, stable hyperthyroidism meant no ophthalmopathy by 18 months of follow-up.

Investigators amplified TCR beta CDR3 regions from RNA transcripts. The library came from an HTBI-primed first-round RT-PCR and a second-round multiplex PCR. Via MiXCR, TCRdb re-called the multiplex PCR reads, giving one row per CDR3 protein. The repertoire holds over a million distinct CDR3 sequences, roughly two fifths seen once, with 11% in the top ten. Germline CDR1 is SNHLY and CDR2 is FYNNEI. Trimming left V 3 bases short and J 8 bases short, with 7 bases between. The CDR3 is made up of 12 amino acids. On this clonotype itself: Its matching antigen is unknown.

Study results and caveats: The authors also found most expanded thyroid clonotypes above 0.001 frequency in blood.

The chain uses TRBV2 and TRBJ1-4; D is perhaps TRBD1 (5 bases). The TCR was taken from an adult man with Graves' hyperthyroidism. Material for sequencing was peripheral blood or thyroid tissue (not recorded which). DNA for the CDR3: TGTGCCAGCAGTGATTGGGGGGAAAAACTGTTTTTT. Protein product: CASSDWGEKLFF. Full variable domain (rest looked up from reference TRBV2 and TRBJ1-4): EPEVTQTPSHQVTQMGQEVILRCVPISNHLYFYWYRQILGQKVEFLVSFYNNEISEKSEIFDDQFSVERPDGSNFTLKIRSTKLEDSAMYFCASSDWGEKLFFGSGTQLSVL.